This T cell receptor (beta chain) was profiled in a study of blood T cell repertoires in COVID-19. Turning to the study itself: Samples taken during acute and convalescent COVID-19 were collected in the United States, Italy and Spain. T cells, B-cell-depleted T cells, or PBMCs supplied cDNA or gDNA.

Trimming cost V 6 bases and J 3 bases; bases outside gene matches: 7. Germline assignment: CDR1 SQVTM and CDR2 ANQGSEA. The CDR3 runs 15 residues. Original data processing: Reference gene primer amplification yielded estimated nucleated cell counts. The assay was immunoSEQ multiplex PCR, and TCRdb's table has in-frame clones only and misses some. From that table come the V and J calls and clone size; the DNA was used to work out D and trimming. The sample shows about 150,000 clones, roughly 79% of them seen only once. The gene calls are TRBV29-1 and TRBJ2-2; 10 positions match TRBD2. This clonotype originated in a man aged 45-65 years with active or convalescent COVID-19. Material for sequencing was peripheral blood. DNA of the CDR3: TGCAGCGTCCCGGGACTAGCGTCTGACACCGGGGAGCTGTTTTTT. Translating it yields CSVPGLASDTGELFF.